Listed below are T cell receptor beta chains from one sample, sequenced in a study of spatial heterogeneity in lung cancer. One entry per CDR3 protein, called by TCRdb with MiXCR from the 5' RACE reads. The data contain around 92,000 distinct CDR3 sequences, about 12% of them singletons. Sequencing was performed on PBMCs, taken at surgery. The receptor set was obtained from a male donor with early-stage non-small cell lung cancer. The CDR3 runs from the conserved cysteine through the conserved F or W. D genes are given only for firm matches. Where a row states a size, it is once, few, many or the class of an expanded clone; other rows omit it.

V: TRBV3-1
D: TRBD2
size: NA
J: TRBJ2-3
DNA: TGTGCCAGCAGCCAAGAGGGACTAAGCACAGATACGCAGTATTTT
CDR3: CASSQEGLSTDTQYF

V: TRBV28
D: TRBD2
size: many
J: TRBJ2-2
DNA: TGTGCCAGCAGTCCTCGACTAGCGGGAGGACTCACCGGGGAGCTGTTTTTT
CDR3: CASSPRLAGGLTGELFF

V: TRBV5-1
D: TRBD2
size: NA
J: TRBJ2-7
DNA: TGCGCCAGCAGCTTGGGACACCTACTAGCGTCCCACGAGCAGTACTTC
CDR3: CASSLGHLLASHEQYF

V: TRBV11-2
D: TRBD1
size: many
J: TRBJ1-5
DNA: TGTGCCAGCAGTCGACAGGGGTATCGCAATCAGCCCCAGCATTTT
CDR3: CASSRQGYRNQPQHF

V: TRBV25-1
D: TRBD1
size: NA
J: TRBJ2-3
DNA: TGTGCCAGCAGCCTCACCGGGACAGGGGGTTTGGGTACGCAGTATTTT
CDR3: CASSLTGTGGLGTQYF

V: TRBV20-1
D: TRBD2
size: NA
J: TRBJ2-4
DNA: TGCAGTGCTAGAGATGGGGGGGGACTAGCCAAAAACATTCAGTACTTC
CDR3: CSARDGGGLAKNIQYF

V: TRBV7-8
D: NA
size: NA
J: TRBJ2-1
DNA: TGTGCCAGCAGCCCAACAGGGCTTTTGTACAATGAGCAGTTCTTC
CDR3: CASSPTGLLYNEQFF

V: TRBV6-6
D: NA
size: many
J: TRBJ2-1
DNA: TGTGCCAGCAAAAGGGACCCCGTCGATGAGCAGTTCTTC
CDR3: CASKRDPVDEQFF

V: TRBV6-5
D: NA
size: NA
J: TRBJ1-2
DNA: TGTGCCAGCAGAGACACCTTGTGGGGAACGTCGGGCTACACCTTC
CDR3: CASRDTLWGTSGYTF

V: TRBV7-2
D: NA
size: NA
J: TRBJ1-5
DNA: TGTGCCAGCAGCCTTTTGGGTCATAGCAATCAGCCCCAGCATTTT
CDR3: CASSLLGHSNQPQHF

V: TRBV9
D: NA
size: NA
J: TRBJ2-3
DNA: TGTGCCAGCAGCAGCCCCACTAGCACAGATACGCAGTATTTT
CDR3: CASSSPTSTDTQYF

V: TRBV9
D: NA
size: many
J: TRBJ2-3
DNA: TGTGCCAGCAGCTTCCGACAGGATAGCACAGATACGCAGTATTTT
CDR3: CASSFRQDSTDTQYF

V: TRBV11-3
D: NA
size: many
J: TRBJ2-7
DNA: TGTGCCAGCAGCTTAAGGGGGAACTCCTACGAGCAGTACTTC
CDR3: CASSLRGNSYEQYF

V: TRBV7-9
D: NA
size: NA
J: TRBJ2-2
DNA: TGTGCCAGCAACTCCCCACGGACTTTTAACACCGGGGAGCTGTTTTTT
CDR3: CASNSPRTFNTGELFF

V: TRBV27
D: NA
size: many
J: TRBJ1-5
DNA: TGTGCCAGCAGTCAGGGGAGCGCGGTTCAGCCCCAGCATTTT
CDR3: CASSQGSAVQPQHF

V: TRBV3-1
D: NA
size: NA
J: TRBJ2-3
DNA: TGTGCCAGCAGCCAAGGTAACAAATTCACAGATACGCAGTATTTT
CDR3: CASSQGNKFTDTQYF